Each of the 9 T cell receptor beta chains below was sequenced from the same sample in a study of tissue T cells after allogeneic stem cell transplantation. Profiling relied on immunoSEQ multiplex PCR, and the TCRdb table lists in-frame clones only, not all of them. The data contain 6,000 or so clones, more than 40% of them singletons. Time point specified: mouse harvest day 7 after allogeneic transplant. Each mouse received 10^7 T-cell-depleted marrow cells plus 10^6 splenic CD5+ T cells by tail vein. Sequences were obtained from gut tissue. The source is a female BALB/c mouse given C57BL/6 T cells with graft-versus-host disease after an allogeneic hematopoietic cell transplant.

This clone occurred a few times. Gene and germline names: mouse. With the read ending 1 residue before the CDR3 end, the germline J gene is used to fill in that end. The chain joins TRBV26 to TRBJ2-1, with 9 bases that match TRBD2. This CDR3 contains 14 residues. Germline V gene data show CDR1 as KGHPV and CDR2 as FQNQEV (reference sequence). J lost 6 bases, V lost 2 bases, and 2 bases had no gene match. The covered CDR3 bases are TGTGCCAGCAGTCTGAACTGGGGGGTTGCTGAGCAGTTC. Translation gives CASSLNWGVAEQF. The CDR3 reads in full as CASSLNWGVAEQFF. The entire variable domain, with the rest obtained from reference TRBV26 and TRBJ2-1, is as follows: NSKVIQTPRYLVKGQGQKAKMRCIPEKGHPVVFWYQQNKNNEFKFLINFQNQEVLQQIDMTEKRFSAECPSNSPCSLEIQSSEAGDSALYLCASSLNWGVAEQFFGPGTRLTVL.

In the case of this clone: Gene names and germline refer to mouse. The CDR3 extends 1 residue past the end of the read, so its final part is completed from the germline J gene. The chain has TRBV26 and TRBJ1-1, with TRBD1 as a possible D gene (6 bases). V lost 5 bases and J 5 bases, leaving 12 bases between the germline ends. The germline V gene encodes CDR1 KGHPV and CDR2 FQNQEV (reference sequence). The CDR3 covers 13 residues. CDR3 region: CASSSDRGTEVFF. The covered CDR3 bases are TGTGCCAGCAGTTCGGACAGAGGGACAGAAGTCTTC.

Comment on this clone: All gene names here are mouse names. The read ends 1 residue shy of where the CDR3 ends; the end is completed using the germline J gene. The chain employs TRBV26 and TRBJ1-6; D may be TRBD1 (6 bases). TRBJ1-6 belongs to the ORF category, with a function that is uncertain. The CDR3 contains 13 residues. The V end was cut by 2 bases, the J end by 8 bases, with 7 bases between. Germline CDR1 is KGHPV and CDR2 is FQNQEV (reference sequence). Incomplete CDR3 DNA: TGTGCCAGCAGTCTGAAGGGGGATTCGCCCCTCTAC. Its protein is CASSLKGDSPLY. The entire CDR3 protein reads CASSLKGDSPLYF.

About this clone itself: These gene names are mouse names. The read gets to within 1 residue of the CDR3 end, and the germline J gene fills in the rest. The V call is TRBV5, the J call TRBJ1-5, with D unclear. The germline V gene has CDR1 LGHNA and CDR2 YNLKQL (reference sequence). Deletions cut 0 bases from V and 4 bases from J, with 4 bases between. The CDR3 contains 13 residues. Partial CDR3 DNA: TGTGCCAGCAGCCAAGACCAAAACCAGGCTCCGCTT. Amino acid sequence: CASSQDQNQAPL. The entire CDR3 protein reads CASSQDQNQAPLF.

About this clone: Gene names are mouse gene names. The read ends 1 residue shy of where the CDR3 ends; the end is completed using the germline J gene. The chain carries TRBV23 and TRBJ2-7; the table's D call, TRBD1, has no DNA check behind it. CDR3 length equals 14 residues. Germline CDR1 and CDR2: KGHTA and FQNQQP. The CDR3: CSSSQGTDSYEQYF. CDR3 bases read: TGCTCCAGCAGTCAAGGGACAGACTCCTATGAACAGTAC.

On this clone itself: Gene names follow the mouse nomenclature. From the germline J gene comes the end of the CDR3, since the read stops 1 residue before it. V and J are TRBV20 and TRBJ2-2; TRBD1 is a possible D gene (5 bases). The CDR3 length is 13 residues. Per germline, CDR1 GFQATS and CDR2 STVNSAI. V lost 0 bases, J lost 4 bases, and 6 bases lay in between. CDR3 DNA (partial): TGTGGTGCTAGGGATCAGGGCACCGGGCAGCTCTAC. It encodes CGARDQGTGQLY. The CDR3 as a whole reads CGARDQGTGQLYF.

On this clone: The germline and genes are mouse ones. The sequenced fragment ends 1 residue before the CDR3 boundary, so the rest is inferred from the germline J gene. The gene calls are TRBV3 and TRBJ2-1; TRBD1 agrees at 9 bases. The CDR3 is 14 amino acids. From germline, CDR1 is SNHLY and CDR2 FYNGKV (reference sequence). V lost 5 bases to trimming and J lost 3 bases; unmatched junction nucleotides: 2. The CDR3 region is CASSQTGGYAEQFF. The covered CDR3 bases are TGTGCCAGCAGCCAGACAGGGGGCTATGCTGAGCAGTTC. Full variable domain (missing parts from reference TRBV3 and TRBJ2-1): GPKVLQIPSHQIIDMGQMVTLNCDPVSNHLYFYWYKQILGQQMEFLVNFYNGKVMEKSKLFKDQFSVERPDGSYFTLKIQPTALEDSAVYFCASSQTGGYAEQFFGPGTRLTVL.

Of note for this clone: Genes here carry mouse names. The CDR3 here is CASSLGANTGQLYF. The part of the CDR3 DNA that was read is TGTGCCAGCAGTTTAGGAGCAAACACCGGGCAGCTCTAC. The chain employs TRBV15 and TRBJ2-2; D is unresolved. Read sequence stops 1 residue before the CDR3 end, and the germline J gene provides the missing end. V was trimmed by 1 base and J by 0 bases, leaving 3 bases between them. Germline V gene sequence: CDR1 SGHND, CDR2 FRSKSL. The CDR3 has 14 amino acids.

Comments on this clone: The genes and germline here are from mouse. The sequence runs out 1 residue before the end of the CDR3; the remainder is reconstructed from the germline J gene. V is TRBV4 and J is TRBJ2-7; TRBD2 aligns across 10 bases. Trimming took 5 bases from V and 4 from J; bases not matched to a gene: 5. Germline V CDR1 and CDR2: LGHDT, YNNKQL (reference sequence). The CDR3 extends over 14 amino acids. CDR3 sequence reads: CASSRLGGHYEQYF. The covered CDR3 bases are TGTGCCAGCAGCAGACTGGGGGGCCATTATGAACAGTAC.